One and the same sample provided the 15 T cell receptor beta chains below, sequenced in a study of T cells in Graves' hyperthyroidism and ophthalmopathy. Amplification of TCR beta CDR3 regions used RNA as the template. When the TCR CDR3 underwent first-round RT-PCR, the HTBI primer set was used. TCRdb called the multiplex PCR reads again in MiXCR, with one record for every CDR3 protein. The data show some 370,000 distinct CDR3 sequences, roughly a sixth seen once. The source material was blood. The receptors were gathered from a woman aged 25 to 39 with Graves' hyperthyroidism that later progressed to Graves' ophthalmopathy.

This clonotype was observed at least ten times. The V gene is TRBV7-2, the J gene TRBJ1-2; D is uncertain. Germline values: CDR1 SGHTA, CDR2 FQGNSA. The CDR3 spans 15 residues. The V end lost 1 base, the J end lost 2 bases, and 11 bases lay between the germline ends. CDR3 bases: TGTGCCAGCAGCTTAGTGGTTACGGGGAACTATGGCTACACCTTC. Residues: CASSLVVTGNYGYTF.

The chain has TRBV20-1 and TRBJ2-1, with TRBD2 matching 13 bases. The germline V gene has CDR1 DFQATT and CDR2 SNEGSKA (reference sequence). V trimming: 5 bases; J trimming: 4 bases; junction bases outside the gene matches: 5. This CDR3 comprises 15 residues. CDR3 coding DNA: TGCAGTGCTGTCGGGACTAGCGGGGTGTACAATGAGCAGTTCTTC. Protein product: CSAVGTSGVYNEQFF.

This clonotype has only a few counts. The CDR3 loop is CASSTGQGGNEKLFF. In DNA, the CDR3 is TGTGCCAGCAGCACGGGACAGGGGGGCAATGAAAAACTGTTTTTT. The chain couples TRBV4-2 to TRBJ1-4; 11 bases are a match to TRBD1. The germline V gene encodes CDR1 LGHNA and CDR2 YNFKEQ. V dropped 5 bases and J dropped 5; count of bases not matched to a gene: 4. This CDR3 has 15 residues.

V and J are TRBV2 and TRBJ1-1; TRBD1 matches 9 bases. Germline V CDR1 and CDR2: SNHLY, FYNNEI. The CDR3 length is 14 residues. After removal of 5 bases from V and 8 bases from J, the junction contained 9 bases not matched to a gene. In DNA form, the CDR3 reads TGTGCCAGCAGTTCCGGGACAGGGTTCGTAGAAGCTTTCTTT. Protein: CASSSGTGFVEAFF.

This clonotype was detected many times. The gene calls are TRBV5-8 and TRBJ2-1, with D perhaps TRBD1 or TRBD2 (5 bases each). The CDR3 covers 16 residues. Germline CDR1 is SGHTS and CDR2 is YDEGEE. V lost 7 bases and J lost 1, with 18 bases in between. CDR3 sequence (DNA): TGTGCCAGCGACGACGTGAGGGGTCAATCCTACAATGAGCAGTTCTTC. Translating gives CASDDVRGQSYNEQFF.

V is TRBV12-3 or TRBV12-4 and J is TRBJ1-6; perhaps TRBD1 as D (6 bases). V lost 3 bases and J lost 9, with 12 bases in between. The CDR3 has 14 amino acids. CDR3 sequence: CASSFWSRGSPLHF. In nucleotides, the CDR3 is TGTGCCAGCAGTTTTTGGTCCAGGGGTTCACCCCTCCACTTT.

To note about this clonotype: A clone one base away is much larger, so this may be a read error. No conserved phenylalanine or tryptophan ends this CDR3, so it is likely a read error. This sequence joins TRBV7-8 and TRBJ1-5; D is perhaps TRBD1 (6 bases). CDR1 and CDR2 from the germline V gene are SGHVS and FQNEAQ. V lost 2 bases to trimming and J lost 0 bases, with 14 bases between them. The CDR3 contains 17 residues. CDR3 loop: CASSLRRTEDSNQPQHL. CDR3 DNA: TGTGCCAGCAGCTTACGTAGGACAGAGGATAGCAATCAGCCCCAGCATTTA.

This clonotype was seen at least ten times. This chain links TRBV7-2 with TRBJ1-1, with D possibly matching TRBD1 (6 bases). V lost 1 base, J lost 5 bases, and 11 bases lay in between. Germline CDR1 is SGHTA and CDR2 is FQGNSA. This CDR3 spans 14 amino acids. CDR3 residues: CASSLVSQGTEAFF. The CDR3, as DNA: TGTGCCAGCAGCTTAGTCTCTCAGGGGACTGAAGCTTTCTTT. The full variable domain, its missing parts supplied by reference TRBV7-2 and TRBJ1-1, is GAGVSQSPSNKVTEKGKDVELRCDPISGHTALYWYRQSLGQGLEFLIYFQGNSAPDKSGLPSDRFSAERTGGSVSTLTIQRTQQEDSAVYLCASSLVSQGTEAFFGQGTRLTVV.

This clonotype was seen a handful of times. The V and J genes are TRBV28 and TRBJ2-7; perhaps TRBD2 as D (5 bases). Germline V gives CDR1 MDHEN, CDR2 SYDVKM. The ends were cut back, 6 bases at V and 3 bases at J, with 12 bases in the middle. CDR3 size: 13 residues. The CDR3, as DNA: TGTGCCAGCAGGGACTCGCTCGTCTACGAGCAGTACTTC. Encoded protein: CASRDSLVYEQYF.

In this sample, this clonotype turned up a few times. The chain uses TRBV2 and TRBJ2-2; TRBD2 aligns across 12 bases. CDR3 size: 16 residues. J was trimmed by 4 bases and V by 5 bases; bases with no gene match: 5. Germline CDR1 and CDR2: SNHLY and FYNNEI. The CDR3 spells CASSYGLAGLTGELFF. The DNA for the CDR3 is TGTGCCAGCAGTTACGGACTAGCGGGACTCACCGGGGAGCTGTTTTTT. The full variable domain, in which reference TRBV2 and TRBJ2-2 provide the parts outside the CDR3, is EPEVTQTPSHQVTQMGQEVILRCVPISNHLYFYWYRQILGQKVEFLVSFYNNEISEKSEIFDDQFSVERPDGSNFTLKIRSTKLEDSAMYFCASSYGLAGLTGELFFGEGSRLTVL.

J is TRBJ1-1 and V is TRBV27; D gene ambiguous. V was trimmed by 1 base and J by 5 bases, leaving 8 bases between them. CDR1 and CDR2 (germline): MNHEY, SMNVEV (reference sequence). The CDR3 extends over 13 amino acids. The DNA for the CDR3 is TGTGCCAGCAGTTTATATCCAGATACTGAAGCTTTCTTT. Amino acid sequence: CASSLYPDTEAFF.

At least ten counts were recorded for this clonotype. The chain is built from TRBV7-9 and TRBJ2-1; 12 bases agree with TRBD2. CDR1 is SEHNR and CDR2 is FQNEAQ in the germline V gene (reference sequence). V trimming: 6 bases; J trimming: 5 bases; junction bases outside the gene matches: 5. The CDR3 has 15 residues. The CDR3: CASSLLAGGDNEQFF. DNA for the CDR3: TGTGCCAGCAGTTTACTAGCGGGGGGCGACAATGAGCAGTTCTTC.

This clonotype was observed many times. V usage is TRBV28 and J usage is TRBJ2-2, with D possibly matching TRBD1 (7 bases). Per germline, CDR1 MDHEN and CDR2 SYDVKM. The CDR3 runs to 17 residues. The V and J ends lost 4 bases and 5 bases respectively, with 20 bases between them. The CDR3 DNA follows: TGTGCCAGCAGTTACCCGCACAGGGGTGGGGGGACCGGGGAGCTGTTTTTT. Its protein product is CASSYPHRGGGTGELFF.

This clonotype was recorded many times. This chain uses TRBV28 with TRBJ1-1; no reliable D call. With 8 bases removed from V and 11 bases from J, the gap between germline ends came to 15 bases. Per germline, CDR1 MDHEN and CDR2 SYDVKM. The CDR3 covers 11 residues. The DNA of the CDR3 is TGTGCCAGCGGATACCACCGTTTCGCTTTCTTT. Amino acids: CASGYHRFAFF.

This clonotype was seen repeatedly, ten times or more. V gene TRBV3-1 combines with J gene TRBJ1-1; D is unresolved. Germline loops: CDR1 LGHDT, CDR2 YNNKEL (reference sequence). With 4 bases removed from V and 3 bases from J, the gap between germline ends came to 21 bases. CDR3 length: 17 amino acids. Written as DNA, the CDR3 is TGTGCCAGCAGCCCTACCGTGGATATGTCGAGGGACACTGAAGCTTTCTTT. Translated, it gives CASSPTVDMSRDTEAFF.